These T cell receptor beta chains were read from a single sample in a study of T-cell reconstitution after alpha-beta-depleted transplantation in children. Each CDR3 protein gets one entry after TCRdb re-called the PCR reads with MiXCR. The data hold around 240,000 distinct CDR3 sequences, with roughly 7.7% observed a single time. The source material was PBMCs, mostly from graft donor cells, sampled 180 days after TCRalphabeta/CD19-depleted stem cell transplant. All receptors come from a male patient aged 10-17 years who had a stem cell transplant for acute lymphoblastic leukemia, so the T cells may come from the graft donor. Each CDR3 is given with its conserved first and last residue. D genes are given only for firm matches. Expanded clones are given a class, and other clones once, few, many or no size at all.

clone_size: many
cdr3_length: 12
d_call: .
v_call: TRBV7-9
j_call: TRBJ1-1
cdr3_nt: TGTGCCAGCAATGCTGGGAACACTGAAGCTTTCTTT
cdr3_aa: CASNAGNTEAFF

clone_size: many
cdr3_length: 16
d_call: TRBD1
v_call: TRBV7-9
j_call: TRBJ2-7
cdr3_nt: TGTGCCAGCAGCTTTTTCTCCGGGACAGCATCCTACGAGCAGTACTTC
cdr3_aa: CASSFFSGTASYEQYF

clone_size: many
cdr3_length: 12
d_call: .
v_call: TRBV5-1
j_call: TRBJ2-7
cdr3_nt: TGCGCCAGCAGCTTGGAAAACTACGAGCAGTACTTC
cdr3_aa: CASSLENYEQYF

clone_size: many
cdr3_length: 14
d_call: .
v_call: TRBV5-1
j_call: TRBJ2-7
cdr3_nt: TGCGCCAGCAGCTTTGAGCGGCTCTCCTACGAGCAGTACTTC
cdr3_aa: CASSFERLSYEQYF

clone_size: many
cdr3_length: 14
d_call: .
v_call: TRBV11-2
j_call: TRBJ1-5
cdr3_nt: TGTGCCAGCAGCTTAGACGGGATTAATCAGCCCCAGCATTTT
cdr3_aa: CASSLDGINQPQHF

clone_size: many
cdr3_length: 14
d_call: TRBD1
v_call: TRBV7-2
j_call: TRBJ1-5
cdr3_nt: TGTGCCAGCAGCTCCCGGGACAGAAATCAGCCCCAGCATTTT
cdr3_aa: CASSSRDRNQPQHF

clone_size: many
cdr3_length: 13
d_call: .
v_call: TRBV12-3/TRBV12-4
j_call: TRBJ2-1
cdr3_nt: TGTGCCAGCAGTTCGGACCCTGACAATGAGCAGTTCTTC
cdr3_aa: CASSSDPDNEQFF

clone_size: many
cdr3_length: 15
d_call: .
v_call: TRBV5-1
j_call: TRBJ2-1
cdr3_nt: TGCGCCAGCAGCTTGGGACTGGGTGGGTCCAATGAGCAGTTCTTC
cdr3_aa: CASSLGLGGSNEQFF

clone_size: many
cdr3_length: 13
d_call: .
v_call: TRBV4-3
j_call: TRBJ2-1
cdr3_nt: TGCGCCAGCAGCCAAGACCTACCATATGAGCAGTTCTTC
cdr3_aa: CASSQDLPYEQFF

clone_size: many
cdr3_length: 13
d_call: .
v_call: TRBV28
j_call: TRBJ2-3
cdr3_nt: TGTGCCAGCAGACCACAGGGCACAGATACGCAGTATTTT
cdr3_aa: CASRPQGTDTQYF

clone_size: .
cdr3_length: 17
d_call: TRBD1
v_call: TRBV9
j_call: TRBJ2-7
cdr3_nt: TGTGCCAGCAGCGTACGACAGGGGTATCGTTTAGGCTACGAGCAGTACTTC
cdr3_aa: CASSVRQGYRLGYEQYF

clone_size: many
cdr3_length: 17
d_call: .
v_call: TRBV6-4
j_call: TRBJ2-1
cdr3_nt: TGTGCCAGCAGCTCCTCGACAGGAGGGAGCTCCTACAATGAGCAGTTCTTC
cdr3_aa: CASSSSTGGSSYNEQFF

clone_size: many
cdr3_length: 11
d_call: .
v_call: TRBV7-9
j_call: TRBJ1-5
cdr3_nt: TGTGCCAGCGGAGGAACGCAGCCCCAGCATTTT
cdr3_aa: CASGGTQPQHF

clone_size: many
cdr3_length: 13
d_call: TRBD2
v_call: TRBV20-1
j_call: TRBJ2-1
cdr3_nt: TGCAGTGCCAGGCCAGCGGGAGTGCGGGAGCAGTTCTTC
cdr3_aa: CSARPAGVREQFF

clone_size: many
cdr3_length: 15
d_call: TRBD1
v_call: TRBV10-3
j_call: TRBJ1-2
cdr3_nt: TGTGCCATCAGGGGATCAGGACAGGCCTCATATGGCTACACCTTC
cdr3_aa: CAIRGSGQASYGYTF

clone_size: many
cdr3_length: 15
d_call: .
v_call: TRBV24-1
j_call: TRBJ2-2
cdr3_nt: TGTGCCACCAGTGAACCAGGGCGTTCGACCGGGGAGCTGTTTTTT
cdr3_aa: CATSEPGRSTGELFF

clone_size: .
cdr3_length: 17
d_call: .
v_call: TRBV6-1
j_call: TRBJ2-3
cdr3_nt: TGTGCCAGCAGTGAAGAGGGTTGGCGGGGGCGCCCATATACGCAGTATTTT
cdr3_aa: CASSEEGWRGRPYTQYF

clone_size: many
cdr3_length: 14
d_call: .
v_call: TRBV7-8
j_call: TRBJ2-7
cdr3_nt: TGTGCCAGCAGCTTATATGGGGATGCCTACGAGCAGTACTTC
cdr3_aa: CASSLYGDAYEQYF

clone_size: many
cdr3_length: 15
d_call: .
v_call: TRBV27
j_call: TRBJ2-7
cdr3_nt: TGTGCCAGCAGTTTGACCCTTCCCGGGGCCTACGAGCAGTACTTC
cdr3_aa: CASSLTLPGAYEQYF

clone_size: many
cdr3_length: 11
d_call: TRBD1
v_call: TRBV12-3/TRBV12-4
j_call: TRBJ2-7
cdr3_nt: TGTGCCAGCAGTCGGACAGGCGAGCAGTACTTC
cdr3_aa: CASSRTGEQYF

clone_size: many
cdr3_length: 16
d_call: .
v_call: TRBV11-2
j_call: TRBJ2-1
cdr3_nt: TGTGCCAGCAGCTTAGAAAGGGGGGTGGTAATATATGAGCAGTTCTTC
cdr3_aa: CASSLERGVVIYEQFF

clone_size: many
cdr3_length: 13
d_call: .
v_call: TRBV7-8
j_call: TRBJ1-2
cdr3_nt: TGTGCCAGCAGCCCGGGCCTCTCCTATGGCTACACCTTC
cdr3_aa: CASSPGLSYGYTF

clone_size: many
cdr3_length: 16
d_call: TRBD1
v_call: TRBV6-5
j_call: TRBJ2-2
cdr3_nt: TGTGCCAGCAGGTTACGGGACAGGGGAGGGACCGGGGAGCTGTTTTTT
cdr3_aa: CASRLRDRGGTGELFF

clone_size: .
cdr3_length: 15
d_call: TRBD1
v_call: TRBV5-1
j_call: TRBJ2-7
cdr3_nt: TGCGCCAGCAGCTTGGGGACAGGGTTCTCCTACGAGCAGTACTTC
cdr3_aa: CASSLGTGFSYEQYF

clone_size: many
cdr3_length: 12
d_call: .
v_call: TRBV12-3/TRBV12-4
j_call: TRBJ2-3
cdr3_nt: TGTGCCAGCAGTCCCCGTACGGATACGCAGTATTTT
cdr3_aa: CASSPRTDTQYF

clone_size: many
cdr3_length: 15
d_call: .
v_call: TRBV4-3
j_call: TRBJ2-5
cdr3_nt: TGCGCCAGCAGCCAAGGGACTACGGTTCGAGAGACCCAGTACTTC
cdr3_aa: CASSQGTTVRETQYF

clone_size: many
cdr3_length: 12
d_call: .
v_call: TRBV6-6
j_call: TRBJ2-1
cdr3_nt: TGTGCCAGCAGTTACTCGACGGTTTGGCAGTTCTTC
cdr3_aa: CASSYSTVWQFF